These 21 T cell receptor beta chains share one sample of origin, sequenced in a study of T cell clusters in autoimmune cytopenias. Approximately 36,000 genome equivalents of blood DNA were amplified for TRB. Multiplex touch-down PCR amplified TRB using TRB-A and TRB-B pools in one tube. TCRdb re-called the multiplex PCR reads and gives one entry per CDR3 protein, without DNA. The data include a few hundred distinct CDR3 sequences; the top ten clones carry almost 65%. The sequenced sample was peripheral blood. These TCRs come from a human donor with an autoimmune cytopenia or autoimmune hepatitis (not recorded which).

This clonotype is deemed medium-sized by its frequency. The V gene is TRBV4-1, the J gene TRBJ1-2; TCRdb calls TRBD1, which cannot be checked without DNA. In germline, CDR1 is MGHRA, CDR2 YSYEKL. The length of the CDR3 is 14 residues. The CDR3 is CASSPGQGGYGYTF.

Frequency places this clonotype as medium-sized. V and J are TRBV6-2 or TRBV6-3 and TRBJ1-5; the TRBD1 assignment by TCRdb is unverifiable without DNA. Germline V gene lookup returns CDR1 MNHEY and CDR2 SVGEGT. The CDR3 spans 13 residues. Here the CDR3 reads CASVDRAYQPQHF.

This clonotype is labeled medium-sized based on frequency. This chain connects TRBV20-1 to TRBJ2-7; TCRdb outputs TRBD1, but without DNA this stays unchecked. CDR1 is DFQATT and CDR2 is SNEGSKA in the germline V gene (reference sequence). This CDR3 comprises 15 residues. This CDR3 reads CSARPVQGAGNEQYF.

This clonotype is identified as medium-sized from frequency. V gene TRBV7-3 combines with J gene TRBJ2-3; TCRdb calls TRBD1, which cannot be checked without DNA. The CDR3 has 16 amino acids. Per germline, CDR1 SGHTA and CDR2 FQGTGA. CDR3 sequence: CASSSAGTGRADTQYF. Supplemented by reference TRBV7-3 and TRBJ2-3, the full variable domain reads GAGVSQTPSNKVTEKGKYVELRCDPISGHTALYWYRQSLGQGPEFLIYFQGTGAADDSGLPNDRFFAVRPEGSVSTLKIQRTERGDSAVYLCASSSAGTGRADTQYFGPGTRLTVL.

This clonotype is called medium-sized based on its frequency. The V gene is TRBV5-4, the J gene TRBJ1-1; TCRdb's D gene call, TRBD1, goes unchecked for lack of DNA. This CDR3 is 14 amino acids long. Germline V CDR1 and CDR2: SGHNT, YYREEE (reference sequence). The CDR3 loop is CASSFERRGTEAFF.

This clonotype is called medium-sized based on its frequency. The chain combines TRBV5-6 with TRBJ1-1; the TCRdb call, TRBD1, lacks DNA for checking. Germline CDR1 reads SGHDT; CDR2 reads YYEEEE. The CDR3 length is 15 residues. The CDR3 reads CASSLVTGEYTEAFF.

This clonotype counts as medium-sized by frequency. This CDR3 is CATSDRLAGFVDTQYF. V and J are TRBV24-1 and TRBJ2-3; TCRdb selects TRBD2, and the lack of DNA leaves this call unchecked. This CDR3 comprises 16 residues. Germline V CDR1 and CDR2: KGHDR, SFDVKD.

The J gene is TRBJ1-2, the V gene TRBV5-1. CDR3 size: 13 residues. CDR1 and CDR2 from the germline V gene are SGHRS and YFSETQ. The CDR3 sequence is CASSLAGSWGYTF.

By frequency, this clonotype registers medium-sized. V and J are TRBV27 and TRBJ2-6; checking the TCRdb D call of TRBD1 is not possible without DNA. Germline V gives CDR1 MNHEY, CDR2 SMNVEV (reference sequence). The CDR3 length is 15 residues. The CDR3 region is CASSERGSGANVLTF.

Its frequency marks this clonotype as medium-sized (0.01 to 0.1%). This rearrangement joins TRBV20-1 to TRBJ1-6; TCRdb lists TRBD1, though no DNA is available to test this call. The CDR3 is made up of 17 amino acids. The germline V gene has CDR1 DFQATT and CDR2 SNEGSKA (reference sequence). The CDR3 loop reads CSARDGGTGGYNSPLHF.

The chain uses TRBV18 and TRBJ1-1; TCRdb proposes TRBD1, but this gene call is untestable without DNA. CDR3 length: 13 amino acids. Germline V gene data show CDR1 as KGHSH and CDR2 as LQKENI. The CDR3 reads CASSPDRATEAFF.

This chain uses TRBV7-9 with TRBJ1-5. CDR1 and CDR2 from the germline V gene are SEHNR and FQNEAQ (reference sequence). The CDR3 spans 12 residues. The CDR3: CASSLGGQPQHF.

The J gene is TRBJ2-3, the V gene TRBV25-1; TCRdb returns TRBD1, unconfirmable since there is no DNA. In germline, CDR1 is MGHDK, CDR2 SYGVNS. The CDR3 is made up of 18 amino acids. CDR3 protein: CASSELSGGARGTDTQYF.

By frequency, this clonotype is medium-sized (0.01 to 0.1%). The chain joins TRBV24-1 to TRBJ2-1. CDR3 length: 13 amino acids. Germline CDR1 reads KGHDR; CDR2 reads SFDVKD. The CDR3 is CATSGSSYNEQFF.

This clonotype is labeled medium-sized based on frequency. The V gene is TRBV10-3, the J gene TRBJ1-2; the TCRdb call, TRBD1, lacks DNA for checking. This CDR3 has 13 residues. Looked up from germline, CDR1 is ENHRY and CDR2 is SYGVKD. CDR3 amino acids: CAIRGTGNYGYTF.

This sequence joins TRBV20-1 and TRBJ2-1; no DNA is available, so the TRBD1 call from TCRdb remains unchecked. CDR1 is DFQATT, CDR2 SNEGSKA, per germline (reference sequence). CDR3 length: 16 amino acids. The CDR3 region is CSADLRDKSSYNEQFF.

The chain joins TRBV4-1 to TRBJ2-1; TCRdb's D call, TRBD2, is unchecked because there is no DNA. The CDR3 sequence is 16 residues long. Germline V CDR1 and CDR2: MGHRA, YSYEKL. CDR3 sequence: CASSRHSSGSYNEQFF.

This clonotype is labeled large (0.1 to 1%) based on frequency. The J gene is TRBJ1-2, the V gene TRBV6-5; lacking DNA, the TRBD1 call made by TCRdb goes unchecked. CDR3 size: 16 residues. Per the germline V gene, CDR1 is MNHEY and CDR2 is SVGAGI. The CDR3: CASSYSGGQGRYGYTF.

Measured by frequency, this clonotype is medium-sized. The rearrangement uses TRBV7-9 and TRBJ2-1; TCRdb proposes TRBD1, but this gene call is untestable without DNA. Germline CDR1 and CDR2: SEHNR and FQNEAQ (reference sequence). There are 14 residues in the CDR3. The CDR3: CASSRQGILNEQFF.

This clonotype is called large based on its frequency. The rearrangement uses TRBV27 and TRBJ2-1; lacking DNA, the TRBD1 call made by TCRdb goes unchecked. The CDR3 has 14 residues. Germline V gene lookup returns CDR1 MNHEY and CDR2 SMNVEV (reference sequence). The CDR3: CASSLDRDRNEQFF.

Measured by frequency, this clonotype is medium-sized. The rearrangement links TRBV12-3 or TRBV12-4 to TRBJ2-7; TCRdb names TRBD1, which stays unverified in the absence of DNA. The CDR3 sequence is 13 residues long. The CDR3 here is CASSSGTGIEQYF.